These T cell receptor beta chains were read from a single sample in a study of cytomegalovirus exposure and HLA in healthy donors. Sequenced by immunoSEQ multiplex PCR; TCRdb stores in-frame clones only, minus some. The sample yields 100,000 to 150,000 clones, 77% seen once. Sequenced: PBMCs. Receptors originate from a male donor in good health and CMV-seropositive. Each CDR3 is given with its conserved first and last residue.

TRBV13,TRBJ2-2,CASSLRDGRAGELFF
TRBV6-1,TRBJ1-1,CASRANTEAFF
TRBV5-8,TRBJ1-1,CASSFDRETEAFF
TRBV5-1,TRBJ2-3,CASSLAGGDTQYF
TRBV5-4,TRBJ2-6,CASSPGTHSGANGLTF
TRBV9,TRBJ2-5,CASSSGGPEETQYF
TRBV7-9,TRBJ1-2,CSSSWDSYYGYTF
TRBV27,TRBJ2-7,CARKSSNYEQYF
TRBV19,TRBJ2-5,CASSMGGAGAQETQYF
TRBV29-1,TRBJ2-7,CSVDLAGGRPYEQYF
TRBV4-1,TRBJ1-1,CASSQDDRGWLNTEAFF
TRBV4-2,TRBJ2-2,CASSQEIAGADGELFF
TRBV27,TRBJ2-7,CASSLNRDYEQYF
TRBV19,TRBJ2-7,CASSMTSSSYEQYF
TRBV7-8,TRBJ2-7,CASSLPGRGYEQYF
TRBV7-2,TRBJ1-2,CASSLAPGQTNYGYTF
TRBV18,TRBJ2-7,CASSSDRDEQYF
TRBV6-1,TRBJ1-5,CASSQPGLTHQPQHF
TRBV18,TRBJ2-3,CASSPTSGGATDTQYF
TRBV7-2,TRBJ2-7,CASSLANGQGKYF
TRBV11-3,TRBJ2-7,CASSLDQDSYEQYF
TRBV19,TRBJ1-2,CASSVQGANYGYTF